Listed below are T cell receptor beta chains from one sample, sequenced in a study of blood T cell repertoires in COVID-19. Using immunoSEQ multiplex PCR, the repertoire was profiled, and TCRdb retains in-frame clones only, with some absent. The table records approximately 200,000 clones, more than 75% of them present only once. The sequenced sample was PBMCs or T cells enriched from blood (not recorded which). The receptors derive from a woman in her forties with acute COVID-19. Both conserved end residues are part of each CDR3. Fields, in order: D gene, clone size, J gene, V gene, CDR3 protein, CDR3 DNA. The D gene is left open where the match is weak. The size of a clone is reported for some rows only, either as once, few or many, or as a class for expanded clones.

TRBD1 . TRBJ1-2 TRBV19 CASSLGTGGDGYTF TGTGCCAGTAGTTTAGGGACAGGGGGCGACGGCTACACCTTC
TRBD1 few TRBJ1-1 TRBV27 CASSPPQGAKAFF TGTGCCAGCAGTCCACCACAGGGGGCAAAAGCTTTCTTT
TRBD1 . TRBJ1-2 TRBV19 CASNRQGANYGYTF TGTGCCAGTAACAGACAGGGGGCCAACTATGGCTACACCTTC
TRBD1 . TRBJ1-1 TRBV7-2 CASSPNRGPTEAFF TGTGCCAGCAGCCCGAACAGGGGGCCCACTGAAGCTTTCTTT
TRBD2 few TRBJ2-1 TRBV10-3 CAISVWASGHNEQFF TGTGCCATCAGTGTTTGGGCTAGCGGGCACAATGAGCAGTTCTTC
TRBD2 once TRBJ2-1 TRBV10-1 CASSFSGGEQFF TGCGCCAGCAGTTTCAGCGGGGGCGAGCAGTTCTTC
. . TRBJ2-3 TRBV7-3 CASSLISADTQYF TGTGCCAGCAGCTTAATATCGGCAGATACGCAGTATTTT
TRBD1 . TRBJ1-4 TRBV6-5 CASRNRGRNNEKLFF TGTGCCAGCAGGAACAGGGGGAGGAATAATGAAAAACTGTTTTTT
. . TRBJ2-3 TRBV6-5 CASSYSERGTQYF TGTGCCAGCAGTTACTCGGAAAGGGGGACGCAGTATTTT
. . TRBJ1-5 TRBV28 CASSRTSGNQPQHF TGTGCCAGCAGTCGGACAAGCGGCAATCAGCCCCAGCATTTT